This T cell receptor beta chain is drawn from a study of cytomegalovirus exposure and HLA in healthy donors (dated by TCRdb to between 2016 and 2019). Concerning the study at large: An earlier analysis of several hundred of the donors reported roughly 300 Gb of sequence data and 100 million to 140 million unique TCR beta sequences from about 200 million T cells. A later genetic analysis used genome-wide SNP genotypes for 398 of the 666 donors, treating that subset as a discovery cohort. Donor age, sex, ethnicity and CMV serostatus were compiled together with the repertoire data. In a later analysis, previously published TCR beta repertoires from 600 to 850 donors were re-analyzed and high-resolution HLA genotyping was added so that TCR occurrence patterns could be studied. Across approximately 400 genotyped donors of the cohort, an average of roughly 250,000 unique TCR beta nucleotide sequences per donor were sequenced, and 15% to 20% of those sequences were non-productive. To decide whether each TCR beta V gene segment behaved as functional or pseudogenic, an earlier analysis of fewer than 750 of the donors relied on high-throughput TCR beta sequencing. The later analysis used no new phenotypic data to find candidate immune exposures, relying instead on TCR beta sequences and their occurrence across donors. A separate validation cohort of roughly 130 different subjects was used in addition to the approximately 700-subject first cohort. The study was designed to test whether signatures of past pathogen exposure could be identified by cataloging public T cell receptors. Class I and class II HLA loci were covered by the typing at four-digit resolution. The number of typed donors differed by locus: roughly 629-630 for A, B, C, DRB1 and DQB1; 500 to 550 for DQA1; around 610 for DPA1; and roughly 450 for DPB1. All discovery cohort repertoires had been generated using a single sequencing platform. The T cell repertoires of some 700 subjects were profiled by immunosequencing and related to cytomegalovirus serostatus. About 5 DR-DQ haplotypes were handled as single units for association and clustering, since linkage in the cohort was strong. Of the roughly 410 genotyped donors, less than 85% were placed in the genetic ancestry cluster associated with self-reported Caucasian donors. High-throughput TCR immunosequencing, statistical association of individual TCRs with disease status, and machine learning were combined to predict cytomegalovirus infection status. Roughly 300 gigabases of sequencing data and tens of millions of unique TCR sequences were included in an early release covering roughly 600 HLA-typed donors. What the authors observed across the whole study: Most CMV-associated TCR beta chains appeared to be HLA-restricted in a later analysis, and the HLA associations seemed to be driven largely by CMV exposure. Because counts were too low, under 20 rarely observed V segments, including chromosome 9 orphons, were left out of the earlier analysis of over 550 of the donors. While some public TCRs were present in many individuals, most TCR sequences turned up only very rarely across donors. Several of the top co-occurrence clusters appeared to be linked to parvovirus B19, influenza, CMV and Epstein-Barr virus, according to a later analysis. According to a later analysis, TCR association rates differed among HLA loci, with DRB1 alleles showing the most associated TCRs and HLA-C alleles showing the fewest. Assigning TCR associations to individual alleles was difficult when HLA alleles, especially DR and DQ, strongly co-occurred. A cluster of highly shared sequence variants was judged likely to represent a technical artifact of the sequencing pipeline. The classifier was reported to diagnose cytomegalovirus status with high specificity and sensitivity in both the original cohort and the validation cohort. Correlated functional status among segregating V segments might reflect linkage disequilibrium, but an unknown experimental factor could not be ruled out. A later genetic analysis associated a missense DCLRE1C variant with V-gene and J-gene trimming of TCR beta chains, and an independent cohort replicated the association. At a false discovery rate of 0.05, a later analysis linked under 20,000 TCR beta sequences to specific HLA alleles. In this cohort, only TCR beta chains were sequenced, and detectable features were limited by the absence of alpha or paired-chain data. A further reported finding was that TCR beta sequences accurately predicted the HLA-A and HLA-B alleles for most subjects in the first cohort. The authors suggested that the approach could potentially be generalized to other disease states and immunological phenotypes. Because the 87-base-pair reads could not distinguish some IMGT-functional V segments, including TRBV6-2 and TRBV6-3, those segments were excluded. The study listed approximately 150 TCR beta chains as associated with cytomegalovirus. A few of the identified cytomegalovirus-associated TCR beta chains were confirmed in vitro to be specific for cytomegalovirus antigens. In an earlier analysis of more than 500 of the donors, most TCR beta V segments appeared in productive rearrangements about 90% or about 30% of the time, broadly matching IMGT annotations. The presence/absence analyses assumed that sequencing depth was roughly uniform across donors, and that assumption may not be true. Because HLA typing was unavailable for some donors at each locus, only the typed subset was used in association tests. According to a later genetic analysis, donors in an Asian-associated ancestry cluster had fewer N-insertions in productive TCRs than the approximately 700-donor mean. Compared with equally common non-associated chains, HLA-associated TCR beta chains in a later analysis were more clonally expanded and had lower generation probabilities. For the cohort, immune exposure information was limited to CMV serostatus.

Receptor libraries were prepared by the immunoSEQ multiplex PCR assay. The multiplex PCR relied on a mix of 60 forward primers for TCR Vbeta segments and 13 reverse primers for TCR Jbeta segments. A multiplex PCR assay on genomic DNA amplified the CDR3 region of rearranged TCR beta genes. Amplified TCR beta libraries were sequenced as 87-base-pair reads on the Illumina HiSeq System. In the authors' own workflow: A later analysis counted some 80 million unique TCR beta chains across the 650 to 700 repertoires, and 10 million to 12 million of these chains were shared by at least two donors. A nearest-neighbor algorithm error-corrected the raw reads and collapsed the reads into unique sequences, merging closely related sequences to remove PCR and sequencing errors. Alignment of CDR3 sequences to IMGT reference sequences was used to assign V, D and J gene segments. For a sequence to be retained, a match of at least six nucleotides was required to both a V gene segment and a J gene segment. Rearrangements were called productive when the CDR3 lacked stop codons and stayed in frame with V and J; all others were non-productive. Following IMGT convention, CDR3 was defined as the stretch from the second conserved V-encoded cysteine to the conserved J-encoded phenylalanine. In an earlier analysis of roughly 610 of the donors, sequences lacking an unambiguous match to a single V gene segment were excluded. In an earlier analysis of several hundred of the donors, V segments were called functional above 56.7% productive rearrangements and were called segregating when the between-donor standard deviation exceeded 5%. To diagnose cytomegalovirus status from the catalog of TCR beta chain sequences, a statistical classification framework was built. A later analysis assigned V and J genes by comparing TCR nucleotide sequences with IMGT/GENE-DB human TR gene sequences. The TCRdist pipeline was used in a later analysis to assign CDR3 sequences and most-parsimonious VDJ recombination scenarios. In a later analysis, each TCR beta chain was defined by its CDR3 amino acid sequence together with its V-gene family, and reads lacking a unique V-gene family were excluded. To address suspected cross-contamination and a sequencing artifact, a later analysis removed roughly 640 highly shared, low-generation-probability nucleotide sequences. In a later analysis, a clonal expansion index was calculated for each public chain from normalized within-repertoire ranks of inferred template counts. In a later analysis, generation probabilities were computed with a VDJ recombination model fitted to out-of-frame rearrangements, and the resulting probabilities were checked against IGoR. Hypergeometric tests were used in a later analysis to score TCR-TCR, TCR-HLA and TCR-CMV co-occurrence, with a repertoire-size bias correction applied to the TCR pairs. In a later analysis, false discovery rates were estimated by permuting HLA or CMV assignments 20 times. In a later analysis, co-occurring TCRs were grouped with DBSCAN, and TCRdist sequence similarity was added when clustering was performed within HLA-allele-positive subsets. For co-occurrence clustering, repertoires with fewer than 30,000 or more than 120,000 public chains were excluded, along with a handful of repertoires with anomalous nucleotide sharing. TCRdb stores this immuneACCESS table with in-frame sequences only. Part of the clones is absent; in the studies checked, under half of the shortfall reflects unresolved V genes, and no reason is known for the rest. V, J and clone size are taken as reported in that table, and D and trimming were inferred from the DNA itself. The sample contains more than 130,000 clones, approximately 80% of them found a single time. The top ten clones comprise just over 5% of the sample.

The junction shows trimming of 2 bases on V and 6 bases on J, and the gene matches do not reach 21 bases of it. In the germline V gene, CDR1 corresponds to SNHLY and CDR2 to FYNNEI. The CDR3 has 20 amino acids, counting the end cysteine and phenylalanine. Kept here is only the CDR3 DNA, which spans 60 bases and is read in frame from base 1. The cohort comprised some 680 healthy bone marrow donors. At the time of sampling, all cohort members were nominally healthy, though unrecorded immune exposures were likely present. The donor was CMV seronegative and belonged to the group of several hundred seronegative cohort members. Every donor gave a peripheral blood sample, and the peripheral blood mononuclear cells from that sample were used for TCR beta sequencing. The Qiagen DNeasy Blood Extraction Kit was used to extract genomic DNA from the blood cell samples. This clone turned up a few times. Its antigen target is currently unknown. Base qualities are not recorded, but no much larger clone differs from it by a single base.

This TCR came from a male donor in good health and CMV-seronegative. The sequencing sample was made of PBMCs. The chain joins TRBV2 to TRBJ1-5; 8 bases in the junction line up with TRBD1. The DNA is as follows: TGTGCCAGCAGTGAACCTCTGGGGGGCAGGGGGCAACGGCGTGGTCAGCCCCAGCATTTT. It codes for CASSEPLGGRGQRRGQPQHF. With the portions outside the CDR3 filled from the reference TRBV2 and TRBJ1-5 genes, the complete variable region becomes EPEVTQTPSHQVTQMGQEVILRCVPISNHLYFYWYRQILGQKVEFLVSFYNNEISEKSEIFDDQFSVERPDGSNFTLKIRSTKLEDSAMYFCASSEPLGGRGQRRGQPQHFGDGTRLSIL.